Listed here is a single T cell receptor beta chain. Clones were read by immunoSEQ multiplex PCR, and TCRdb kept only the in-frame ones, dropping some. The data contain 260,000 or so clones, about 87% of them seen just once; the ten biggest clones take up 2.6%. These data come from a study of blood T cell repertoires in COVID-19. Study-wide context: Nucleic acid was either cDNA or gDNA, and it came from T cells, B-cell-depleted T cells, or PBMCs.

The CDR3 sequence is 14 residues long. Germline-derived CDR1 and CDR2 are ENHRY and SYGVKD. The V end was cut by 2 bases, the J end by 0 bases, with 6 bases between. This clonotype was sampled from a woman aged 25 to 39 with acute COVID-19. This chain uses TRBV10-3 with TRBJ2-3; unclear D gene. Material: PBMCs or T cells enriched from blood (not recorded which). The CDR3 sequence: CAISEVISTDTQYF. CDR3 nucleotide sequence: TGTGCCATCAGTGAGGTAATTAGCACAGATACGCAGTATTTT.